This TCR beta chain is drawn from a study of graft-versus-host responses after intestinal transplantation (dated by TCRdb to the early 2020s). For the study in its entirety: The transplants that recipients received were multivisceral, liver-intestinal, or isolated intestinal. All recipients received anti-thymocyte globulin induction followed by maintenance tacrolimus and steroids for around three years. After intestinal transplantation, graft-versus-host and host-versus-graft alloreactive T cell clones in the graft, circulation and bone marrow were tracked using bulk TCR-beta CDR3 sequencing. Alloreactive clones were identified by sequencing pre-transplant mixed lymphocyte reaction products and comparing these products with unstimulated pre-transplant donor and recipient T cells. The cohort enrolled around 25 intestinal transplant recipients including one retransplant, and a few patients lacking pretransplant specimens were excluded. Donor T cell macrochimerism was defined as a peak of at least 4% donor T cells among recipient peripheral blood mononuclear cells. Rather than being sequenced by the commercial service, samples from three later patients were sequenced in-house on an Illumina MiSeq and processed with MiXCR. Study-wide findings and limitations: The conclusions were limited by the relatively low number and heterogeneity of the intestinal transplant patients. Patients with donor T cell macrochimerism had high GvH to HvG T cell clonal ratios in their allografts. GvH clones were detected in recipient bone marrow, and some of these GvH clones were observed earlier in ileal mucosa or blood, consistent with an intestinal mucosal origin. Early after transplant, peak levels of circulating GvH clones were found to be associated with declines in HvG clones.

This clone has more than one count but fewer than ten. The target of this receptor is not known. Base quality data are lacking; no much larger clone is found one base away. The library was obtained by the immunoSEQ multiplex PCR assay. For most patients, genomic DNA was isolated with the Qiagen DNeasy Blood and Tissue Kit and sent frozen to Adaptive Biotechnologies for TCR sequencing. Adaptive Biotechnologies carried out high-throughput TCR-beta CDR3 sequencing of genomic DNA for most patients. In the paper's pipeline: TCR sequencing data for roughly 17 patients were retrieved from Adaptive's ImmunoSEQ software; a few other patients were processed with MiXCR and VDJtools. CD4 versus CD8 sorting errors were corrected by removing sequences found in both subsets at a frequency ratio below 5:1. CDR3 nucleotide sequences shared by donor and recipient were removed because the origin of these sequences could not be assigned. Alloreactive clones required at least 2-fold expansion over unstimulated cells and minimum CFSE-low frequency of 0.002% (template counts) or 0.001% (read counts). Mappable clones were those detected in sequenced pre-transplant spleen, lymph node, or MLR CFSE-low populations of the donor or recipient. The cumulative frequency of alloreactive clones was calculated as a percentage of all sequences, weighted by copy number. In its TCRdb copy, this immuneACCESS table keeps in-frame sequences only and misses some clones. Where compared with another copy, unresolved V genes explain less than half of these, and the others have no known cause. V and J calls and clone size are given by that table; D and trimming were obtained from the DNA. The sample table contains roughly 120,000 clones; only one count was recorded for around nine tenths of them. In total, the top ten clones hold about 0.18% of the sample.

What the time point label conveys for this sample: cells obtained before transplantation from donor or recipient. CD3+CD4+ and CD3+CD8+ populations were FACS-sorted from unstimulated pre-transplant donor and recipient cells taken from spleen or lymph nodes. Counted from cysteine to phenylalanine, this CDR3 has 15 amino acids. Just CDR3 DNA is preserved here, 45 bases in frame from base 1. CDR1 and CDR2, per the germline V gene, are WSHSY and SAAADI. V has 6 bases trimmed and J has 0 bases trimmed; junction bases matching no gene number 3. Sequenced material: unstimulated CD4+ T cells sorted from spleen or lymph node cells, taken before intestinal transplant. This TCR came from a human donor who received an intestinal transplant. The chain is made from TRBV10-2 and TRBJ2-2; the junction holds 8 bases that match TRBD2. The CDR3 is CASSRLATNTGELFF. The DNA reads TGCGCCAGCAGCCGACTAGCGACGAACACCGGGGAGCTGTTTTTT.